Shown below are 5 T cell receptor beta chains from a single sample sequenced in a study of blood T cell repertoires in COVID-19 (TCRdb year 2020). Library creation used the immunoSEQ multiplex PCR assay. The source is immuneACCESS, and TCRdb retained only in-frame sequences with V and J called. Part of the clones is not carried over; for the studies checked, unresolved V genes explain less than half of this, and the remainder is unexplained. Within this sample are about 180,000 clones, with approximately 89% of them counted one time only. The top ten clones comprise under 8% of the sample. Sequenced input: PBMCs or T cells enriched from blood (not recorded which). Receptor source: a man in his forties or fifties who had recovered from COVID-19.

CDR3 sequence (DNA): TGTGCCAGCAGCCCCACCGGGACAAACCAAGAGACCCAGTACTTC. Protein sequence: CASSPTGTNQETQYF. The gene calls are TRBV9 and TRBJ2-5, with D possibly being TRBD1 (6 bases). The CDR3 consists of 15 residues. The germline gives CDR1 SGDLS, CDR2 YYNGEE. V gave up 4 bases and J gave up 0 bases, with 13 bases separating them.

J is TRBJ2-5 and V is TRBV5-1, with D maybe TRBD1 (6 bases). Germline V CDR1 and CDR2: SGHRS, YFSETQ. V dropped 3 bases and J dropped 0 bases, with 18 bases sitting between them. The CDR3 sequence is 17 residues long. In DNA form, the CDR3 reads TGCGCCAGCAGCTCGATTTCGGGACACACGTACCAAGAGACCCAGTACTTC. This sequence encodes CASSSISGHTYQETQYF.

The chain is built from TRBV30 and TRBJ1-6; tentatively, D is TRBD1 (6 bases). The germline V gene encodes CDR1 GTSNPN and CDR2 SVGIG (reference sequence). CDR3 length equals 14 residues. V lost 2 bases to trimming and J lost 7 bases, with 12 bases between them. The CDR3 DNA reads as TGTGCCTGGAGTCAGGGGCAGAGAAATTCACCCCTCCACTTT. Translated, it gives CAWSQGQRNSPLHF.

In this sample, this clone turned up a few times. This chain joins TRBV5-4 and TRBJ2-1, with TRBD1 as a possible D gene (6 bases). The CDR3 length is 15 residues. Trimming cost V 1 base and J 6 bases, with 14 bases left between them. Germline V gene lookup returns CDR1 SGHNT and CDR2 YYREEE (reference sequence). CDR3 sequence: CASSLNRVEGNEQFF. As DNA, the CDR3 is TGTGCCAGCAGCTTGAACAGGGTAGAAGGCAATGAGCAGTTCTTC. The variable domain in full, completed from reference TRBV5-4 and TRBJ2-1, reads ETGVTQSPTHLIKTRGQQVTLRCSSQSGHNTVSWYQQALGQGPQFIFQYYREEENGRGNFPPRFSGLQFPNYSSELNVNALELDDSALYLCASSLNRVEGNEQFFGPGTRLTVL.

The chain links TRBV12-3 or TRBV12-4 to TRBJ2-2; 7 positions match TRBD2. The ends lost 5 bases at V and 7 bases at J; junction bases unmatched: 4. There are 13 residues in the CDR3. The CDR3 coding sequence is TGTGCCAGCAGTATAGGGGAGGGCGGGGAGCTGTTTTTT. Its translation is CASSIGEGGELFF.